These T cell receptor beta chains were read from a single sample in a study of blood T cell repertoires in COVID-19. Clones were read by immunoSEQ multiplex PCR, and TCRdb kept only the in-frame ones, dropping some. The table records some 260,000 clones, around 90% of them present only once. Source material: peripheral blood. The source is a human donor in a cohort sampled during active COVID-19. Both conserved end residues are part of each CDR3. A D gene is named only where the DNA matches it firmly. A row's size may be missing; if present it is once, few, many or a size class.

J gene: TRBJ1-4
D gene: NA
CDR3 length: 11
clone size: NA
V gene: TRBV12-3/TRBV12-4
CDR3 protein: CASSLREKLFF
CDR3 DNA: TGTGCCAGCAGTCTCCGAGAGAAACTGTTTTTT

J gene: TRBJ1-6
D gene: TRBD1
CDR3 length: 14
clone size: once
V gene: TRBV7-9
CDR3 protein: CASSLGTADSPLHF
CDR3 DNA: TGTGCCAGCAGCCTAGGGACAGCTGATTCACCCCTCCACTTT

J gene: TRBJ1-2
D gene: NA
CDR3 length: 13
clone size: NA
V gene: TRBV27
CDR3 protein: CASSSRGTDGYTF
CDR3 DNA: TGTGCCAGCAGTAGTCGGGGAACGGATGGCTACACCTTC

J gene: TRBJ2-7
D gene: NA
CDR3 length: 12
clone size: NA
V gene: TRBV5-1
CDR3 protein: CASSNQGYEQYF
CDR3 DNA: TGCGCCAGCAGTAATCAGGGTTACGAGCAGTACTTC

J gene: TRBJ1-1
D gene: NA
CDR3 length: 15
clone size: NA
V gene: TRBV6-6
CDR3 protein: CASSSRAVGNTEAFF
CDR3 DNA: TGTGCCAGCAGTTCCCGCGCGGTTGGGAACACTGAAGCTTTCTTT

J gene: TRBJ2-1
D gene: TRBD1
CDR3 length: 16
clone size: NA
V gene: TRBV27
CDR3 protein: CASSITTGDRYNEQFF
CDR3 DNA: TGTGCCAGCAGTATAACAACAGGGGATAGGTACAATGAGCAGTTCTTC

J gene: TRBJ2-2
D gene: NA
CDR3 length: 14
clone size: NA
V gene: TRBV6-1
CDR3 protein: CASSEMRNTGELFF
CDR3 DNA: TGTGCCAGCAGTGAAATGAGAAACACCGGGGAGCTGTTTTTT

J gene: TRBJ1-2
D gene: NA
CDR3 length: 14
clone size: NA
V gene: TRBV6-6
CDR3 protein: CASSLTGLIYGYTF
CDR3 DNA: TGTGCCAGCAGTTTAACAGGGCTAATCTATGGCTACACCTTC

J gene: TRBJ2-7
D gene: NA
CDR3 length: 15
clone size: NA
V gene: TRBV28
CDR3 protein: CASSLWHFSSYEQYF
CDR3 DNA: TGTGCCAGCAGTTTATGGCACTTTAGCTCCTACGAGCAGTACTTC

J gene: TRBJ1-5
D gene: NA
CDR3 length: 15
clone size: NA
V gene: TRBV7-9
CDR3 protein: CASSLGTGLGQPQHF
CDR3 DNA: TGTGCCAGCAGCTTAGGTACAGGGTTGGGTCAGCCCCAGCATTTT

J gene: TRBJ2-7
D gene: NA
CDR3 length: 16
clone size: NA
V gene: TRBV30
CDR3 protein: CAWRIDRYSSSYEQYF
CDR3 DNA: TGTGCCTGGAGGATTGACAGGTATTCCAGCTCCTACGAGCAGTACTTC

J gene: TRBJ1-1
D gene: NA
CDR3 length: 15
clone size: NA
V gene: TRBV19
CDR3 protein: CATILGGALNTEAFF
CDR3 DNA: TGTGCCACCATTCTCGGTGGGGCCCTGAACACTGAAGCTTTCTTT

J gene: TRBJ1-1
D gene: TRBD1
CDR3 length: 16
clone size: NA
V gene: TRBV11-3
CDR3 protein: CASSLAGQGANTEAFF
CDR3 DNA: TGTGCCAGCAGCTTAGCCGGACAGGGGGCTAACACTGAAGCTTTCTTT

J gene: TRBJ1-2
D gene: NA
CDR3 length: 13
clone size: NA
V gene: TRBV30
CDR3 protein: CAWTTIGSNGYTF
CDR3 DNA: TGTGCCTGGACCACAATAGGGAGTAATGGCTACACCTTC

J gene: TRBJ2-1
D gene: TRBD2
CDR3 length: 16
clone size: few
V gene: TRBV4-1
CDR3 protein: CASSQDYSASGNEQFF
CDR3 DNA: TGCGCCAGCAGCCAAGATTATTCGGCTAGCGGGAATGAGCAGTTCTTC

J gene: TRBJ2-7
D gene: TRBD1
CDR3 length: 14
clone size: NA
V gene: TRBV7-2
CDR3 protein: CASSQDRATYEQYF
CDR3 DNA: TGTGCCAGCAGCCAGGACAGGGCCACCTACGAGCAGTACTTC

J gene: TRBJ2-7
D gene: NA
CDR3 length: 12
clone size: NA
V gene: TRBV2
CDR3 protein: CASRSGSGEQYF
CDR3 DNA: TGTGCCAGCAGGTCAGGGTCCGGCGAGCAGTACTTC

J gene: TRBJ1-5
D gene: NA
CDR3 length: 17
clone size: NA
V gene: TRBV10-3
CDR3 protein: CAISPSVMKATNQPQHF
CDR3 DNA: TGTGCCATCAGTCCCTCTGTAATGAAAGCCACCAATCAGCCCCAGCATTTT

J gene: TRBJ2-1
D gene: NA
CDR3 length: 16
clone size: NA
V gene: TRBV5-6
CDR3 protein: CASSFAGARKRDEQFF
CDR3 DNA: TGTGCCAGCAGCTTCGCAGGGGCTCGAAAAAGGGATGAGCAGTTCTTC

J gene: TRBJ2-3
D gene: TRBD1
CDR3 length: 18
clone size: NA
V gene: TRBV15
CDR3 protein: CATSGLIWGRGPTDTQYF
CDR3 DNA: TGTGCCACCAGCGGACTGATTTGGGGCAGGGGGCCGACAGATACGCAGTATTTT

J gene: TRBJ1-1
D gene: NA
CDR3 length: 14
clone size: NA
V gene: TRBV9
CDR3 protein: CASSVEAGNTEAFF
CDR3 DNA: TGTGCCAGCAGCGTCGAGGCTGGGAACACTGAAGCTTTCTTT

J gene: TRBJ2-7
D gene: NA
CDR3 length: 13
clone size: once
V gene: TRBV30
CDR3 protein: CAWSPGAAGEQYF
CDR3 DNA: TGTGCCTGGAGCCCAGGAGCCGCGGGCGAGCAGTACTTC

J gene: TRBJ2-6
D gene: NA
CDR3 length: 14
clone size: NA
V gene: TRBV7-3
CDR3 protein: CASSQNTGANVLTF
CDR3 DNA: TGTGCCAGCAGCCAGAACACTGGGGCCAACGTCCTGACTTTC

J gene: TRBJ2-7
D gene: NA
CDR3 length: 16
clone size: NA
V gene: TRBV27
CDR3 protein: CASRLGSGGALGQQYF
CDR3 DNA: TGTGCCAGCAGGTTGGGCAGTGGGGGCGCATTGGGCCAGCAGTACTTC

J gene: TRBJ1-2
D gene: TRBD1
CDR3 length: 16
clone size: few
V gene: TRBV6-5
CDR3 protein: CASSYGIPGQGFGYTF
CDR3 DNA: TGTGCCAGCAGTTACGGGATACCGGGACAGGGGTTTGGCTACACCTTC

J gene: TRBJ1-6
D gene: TRBD1
CDR3 length: 15
clone size: few
V gene: TRBV4-3
CDR3 protein: CASSQVGTGESPLHF
CDR3 DNA: TGCGCCAGCAGCCAAGTTGGGACAGGAGAATCACCCCTCCACTTT

J gene: TRBJ2-7
D gene: NA
CDR3 length: 14
clone size: once
V gene: TRBV7-9
CDR3 protein: CASSYRGGSYEQYF
CDR3 DNA: TGTGCCAGCAGCTACCGAGGAGGTTCCTACGAGCAGTACTTC

J gene: TRBJ1-1
D gene: NA
CDR3 length: 13
clone size: few
V gene: TRBV14
CDR3 protein: CASRRDSDTEAFF
CDR3 DNA: TGTGCCAGCAGGAGGGATTCCGACACTGAAGCTTTCTTT

J gene: TRBJ1-5
D gene: TRBD1
CDR3 length: 16
clone size: NA
V gene: TRBV18
CDR3 protein: CASSPMGQGRNQPQHF
CDR3 DNA: TGTGCCAGCTCACCAATGGGACAGGGGAGGAATCAGCCCCAGCATTTT

J gene: TRBJ2-3
D gene: TRBD2
CDR3 length: 17
clone size: NA
V gene: TRBV6-2/TRBV6-3
CDR3 protein: CASSYGGTSGATDTQYF
CDR3 DNA: TGTGCCAGCAGTTACGGGGGGACTAGCGGGGCCACAGATACGCAGTATTTT

J gene: TRBJ2-7
D gene: TRBD1
CDR3 length: 16
clone size: few
V gene: TRBV5-4
CDR3 protein: CASSLAMGTATYEQYF
CDR3 DNA: TGTGCCAGCAGCTTGGCCATGGGGACAGCAACCTACGAGCAGTACTTC

J gene: TRBJ1-4
D gene: NA
CDR3 length: 14
clone size: NA
V gene: TRBV6-6
CDR3 protein: CASSYTEVNEKLFF
CDR3 DNA: TGTGCCAGCAGTTACACAGAAGTTAATGAAAAACTGTTTTTT

J gene: TRBJ2-3
D gene: NA
CDR3 length: 12
clone size: once
V gene: TRBV4-1
CDR3 protein: CASKGLTDTQYF
CDR3 DNA: TGCGCCAGCAAGGGGTTGACAGATACGCAGTATTTT

J gene: TRBJ2-7
D gene: NA
CDR3 length: 15
clone size: NA
V gene: TRBV2
CDR3 protein: CASSSDRLPDYEQYF
CDR3 DNA: TGTGCCAGCAGTAGTGACAGGTTGCCGGACTACGAGCAGTACTTC

J gene: TRBJ1-2
D gene: NA
CDR3 length: 13
clone size: NA
V gene: TRBV30
CDR3 protein: CACPDQGIRGYTF
CDR3 DNA: TGTGCCTGCCCTGATCAGGGAATTCGTGGCTACACCTTC

J gene: TRBJ1-5
D gene: TRBD1
CDR3 length: 13
clone size: NA
V gene: TRBV11-2
CDR3 protein: CASSLGDRQPQHF
CDR3 DNA: TGTGCCAGCAGCTTAGGGGACAGACAGCCCCAGCATTTT

J gene: TRBJ1-6
D gene: TRBD1
CDR3 length: 16
clone size: NA
V gene: TRBV7-6
CDR3 protein: CASSLNEGANNSPLHF
CDR3 DNA: TGTGCCAGCAGCTTAAACGAGGGGGCCAATAATTCACCCCTCCACTTT

J gene: TRBJ2-7
D gene: NA
CDR3 length: 17
clone size: NA
V gene: TRBV12-2
CDR3 protein: CASRLAISGRPEEEQYF
CDR3 DNA: TGTGCAAGTCGCTTAGCGATAAGCGGGAGGCCTGAGGAAGAGCAGTACTTC

J gene: TRBJ2-1
D gene: TRBD1
CDR3 length: 15
clone size: NA
V gene: TRBV24-1
CDR3 protein: CATGTGDSLYNEQFF
CDR3 DNA: TGTGCCACCGGGACAGGGGATTCCCTTTACAATGAGCAGTTCTTC

J gene: TRBJ2-1
D gene: NA
CDR3 length: 14
clone size: NA
V gene: TRBV27
CDR3 protein: CASSLWTDSNEQFF
CDR3 DNA: TGTGCCAGCAGTTTATGGACAGACTCCAATGAGCAGTTCTTC

J gene: TRBJ2-7
D gene: TRBD2
CDR3 length: 16
clone size: NA
V gene: TRBV4-1
CDR3 protein: CASSQYTGTSGYEQYF
CDR3 DNA: TGCGCCAGCAGCCAATACACCGGGACTAGCGGCTACGAGCAGTACTTC

J gene: TRBJ1-1
D gene: TRBD1
CDR3 length: 15
clone size: NA
V gene: TRBV7-9
CDR3 protein: CASSLPGTGDTEAFF
CDR3 DNA: TGTGCCAGCAGCTTACCCGGGACAGGCGATACTGAAGCTTTCTTT

J gene: TRBJ2-7
D gene: NA
CDR3 length: 14
clone size: few
V gene: TRBV11-2
CDR3 protein: CASSLTRWSYEQYF
CDR3 DNA: TGTGCCAGCAGCCTTACTCGCTGGTCCTACGAGCAGTACTTC

J gene: TRBJ1-4
D gene: NA
CDR3 length: 15
clone size: NA
V gene: TRBV7-2
CDR3 protein: CASSLGGGLGEKLFF
CDR3 DNA: TGTGCCAGCAGCTTAGGCGGGGGGCTCGGAGAAAAACTGTTTTTT

J gene: TRBJ2-7
D gene: NA
CDR3 length: 15
clone size: NA
V gene: TRBV6-6
CDR3 protein: CASSLDSPRSYEQYF
CDR3 DNA: TGTGCCAGCAGTCTGGACAGTCCGCGGTCCTACGAGCAGTACTTC

J gene: TRBJ1-4
D gene: TRBD1
CDR3 length: 14
clone size: NA
V gene: TRBV4-3
CDR3 protein: CASSLGQNNEKLFF
CDR3 DNA: TGCGCCAGCAGCCTGGGACAGAATAATGAAAAACTGTTTTTT

J gene: TRBJ2-3
D gene: NA
CDR3 length: 13
clone size: NA
V gene: TRBV7-2
CDR3 protein: CASTHRGTDTQYF
CDR3 DNA: TGTGCCAGCACCCATAGGGGGACAGATACGCAGTATTTT

J gene: TRBJ1-3
D gene: NA
CDR3 length: 15
clone size: NA
V gene: TRBV19
CDR3 protein: CASSIGQTSGNTIYF
CDR3 DNA: TGTGCCAGTAGTATAGGACAGACCTCTGGAAACACCATATATTTT

J gene: TRBJ1-5
D gene: TRBD1
CDR3 length: 14
clone size: NA
V gene: TRBV19
CDR3 protein: CASRRQGAHQPQHF
CDR3 DNA: TGTGCCAGTAGGCGTCAGGGGGCCCATCAGCCCCAGCATTTT

J gene: TRBJ1-2
D gene: NA
CDR3 length: 19
clone size: NA
V gene: TRBV28
CDR3 protein: CASSLRVGRRGRVDYGYTF
CDR3 DNA: TGTGCCAGCAGTTTAAGGGTGGGTAGGAGGGGACGGGTTGACTATGGCTACACCTTC

J gene: TRBJ2-7
D gene: NA
CDR3 length: 14
clone size: NA
V gene: TRBV20-1
CDR3 protein: CSASPGARAYEQYF
CDR3 DNA: TGCAGTGCTAGTCCAGGGGCCCGGGCCTACGAGCAGTACTTC

J gene: TRBJ1-1
D gene: TRBD1
CDR3 length: 15
clone size: NA
V gene: TRBV6-6
CDR3 protein: CASSWGQGIDTEAFF
CDR3 DNA: TGTGCCAGCAGTTGGGGACAGGGGATCGACACTGAAGCTTTCTTT

J gene: TRBJ2-7
D gene: TRBD2
CDR3 length: 15
clone size: NA
V gene: TRBV27
CDR3 protein: CASSLATSGMYEQYF
CDR3 DNA: TGTGCCAGCAGTTTAGCGACTAGCGGTATGTACGAGCAGTACTTC

J gene: TRBJ1-2
D gene: NA
CDR3 length: 11
clone size: few
V gene: TRBV6-5
CDR3 protein: CASTEGYGYTF
CDR3 DNA: TGTGCCAGCACAGAGGGCTATGGCTACACCTTC